Only a few counts were recorded for the clone carrying this T cell receptor (beta chain). Antigen specificity is unknown. V was pared by 7 bases and J by 4 bases, with 6 bases of the junction left unmatched. The CDR3 extends over 14 amino acids. CDR1 SGHTA and CDR2 FQGNSA come from the germline V gene. The sample comes from a study of CD8+ T cells in alopecia areata. RNA was extracted and reverse transcribed into cDNA as the sequencing template. Clones were sequenced by immunoSEQ multiplex PCR, and TCRdb holds only the in-frame ones, with some missing. The repertoire consists of about 200,000 clones, with 58% occurring once and the leading ten covering 4.5% to 6%. Regarding treatment: oral pan-JAK inhibitor, 5-10 mg twice daily. Study-wide results and limits: Higher clonality was seen in lesional scalp than in normal scalp, especially in alopecia totalis/universalis.

The chain recombines TRBV7-2 with TRBJ2-2; the match to TRBD1 covers 7 bases. This clonotype originated in a human donor with alopecia areata. The sequenced sample was CD4+ T cells sorted from blood, obtained at week 24, from a patient treated with tofacitinib. The CDR3 bases are TGTGCCAGCATCACAGGGGTAACCACCGGGGAGCTGTTTTTT. Encoded protein: CASITGVTTGELFF. Full variable domain (remainder filled in from reference TRBV7-2 and TRBJ2-2): GAGVSQSPSNKVTEKGKDVELRCDPISGHTALYWYRQSLGQGLEFLIYFQGNSAPDKSGLPSDRFSAERTGGSVSTLTIQRTQQEDSAVYLCASITGVTTGELFFGEGSRLTVL.